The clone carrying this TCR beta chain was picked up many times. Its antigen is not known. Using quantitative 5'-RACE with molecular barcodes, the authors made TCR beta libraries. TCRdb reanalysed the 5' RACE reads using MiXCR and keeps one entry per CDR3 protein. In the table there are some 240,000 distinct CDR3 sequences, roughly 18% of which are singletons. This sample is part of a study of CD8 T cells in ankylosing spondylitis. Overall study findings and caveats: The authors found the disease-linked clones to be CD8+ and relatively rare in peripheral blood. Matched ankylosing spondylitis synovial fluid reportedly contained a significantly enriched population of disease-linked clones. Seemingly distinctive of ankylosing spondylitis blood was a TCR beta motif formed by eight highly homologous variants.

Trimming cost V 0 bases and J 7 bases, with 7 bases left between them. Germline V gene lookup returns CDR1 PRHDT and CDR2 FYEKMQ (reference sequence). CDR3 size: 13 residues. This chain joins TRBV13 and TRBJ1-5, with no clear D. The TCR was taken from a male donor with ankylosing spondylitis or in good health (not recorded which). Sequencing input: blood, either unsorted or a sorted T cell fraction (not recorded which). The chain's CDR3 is CASSLGAGQPQHF. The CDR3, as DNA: TGTGCCAGCAGCTTAGGCGCGGGACAGCCCCAGCATTTT.